This T cell receptor beta chain came from a study of blood T cell repertoires in COVID-19. Study-level information: Donors in the United States, Italy and Spain gave samples during acute or convalescent COVID-19. PBMCs, B-cell-depleted T cells, or T cells were the source of the cDNA or gDNA that made up the material.

The CDR3 is 15 amino acids. The trim removed 0 bases at V and 5 bases at J, leaving 6 bases unmatched. Germline-derived CDR1 and CDR2 are MNHEY and SVGAGI. In the original workflow: Amplification from reference gene primers served as the basis for estimated nucleated cell counts. Data came from immunoSEQ multiplex PCR; TCRdb stores just in-frame clones and leaves some out. V, J and clone size are taken as reported in that table, and D and trimming were inferred from the DNA itself. The repertoire holds roughly 120,000 clones, around 90% seen once, with around 2% in the top ten. Those enrolled in Seattle joined during active infection and were followed longitudinally afterward.

This sequence originates from a man between 50 and 59 years old with COVID-19, enrolled during active disease. The chain couples TRBV6-5 to TRBJ1-1, with TRBD1 identical over 7 bases. Input material: peripheral blood. The CDR3 loop reads CASSYSTAGGTEAFF. Here the CDR3 DNA reads TGTGCCAGCAGTTACTCGACCGCAGGGGGGACTGAAGCTTTCTTT.